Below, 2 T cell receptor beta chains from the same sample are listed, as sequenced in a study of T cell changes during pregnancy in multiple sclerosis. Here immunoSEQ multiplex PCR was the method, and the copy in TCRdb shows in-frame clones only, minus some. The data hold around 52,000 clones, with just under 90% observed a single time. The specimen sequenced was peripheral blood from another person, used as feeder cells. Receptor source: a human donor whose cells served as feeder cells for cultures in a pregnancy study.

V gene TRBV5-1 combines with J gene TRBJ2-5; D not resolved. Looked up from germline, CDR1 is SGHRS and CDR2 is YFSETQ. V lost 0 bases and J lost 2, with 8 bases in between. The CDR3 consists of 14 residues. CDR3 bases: TGCGCCAGCAGCTTGGGGATGGGGCAAGAGACCCAGTACTTC. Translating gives CASSLGMGQETQYF.

In DNA, the CDR3 is TGTGCCAGCTCACCTTTAGCGCAGGGGAATGAAAAACTGTTTTTT. It is translated as CASSPLAQGNEKLFF. The chain employs TRBV18 and TRBJ1-4; possibly TRBD1 for D (6 bases). The CDR3 length is 15 residues. Deletions cut 3 bases from V and 5 bases from J, with 13 bases between. Germline V gives CDR1 KGHSH, CDR2 LQKENI.